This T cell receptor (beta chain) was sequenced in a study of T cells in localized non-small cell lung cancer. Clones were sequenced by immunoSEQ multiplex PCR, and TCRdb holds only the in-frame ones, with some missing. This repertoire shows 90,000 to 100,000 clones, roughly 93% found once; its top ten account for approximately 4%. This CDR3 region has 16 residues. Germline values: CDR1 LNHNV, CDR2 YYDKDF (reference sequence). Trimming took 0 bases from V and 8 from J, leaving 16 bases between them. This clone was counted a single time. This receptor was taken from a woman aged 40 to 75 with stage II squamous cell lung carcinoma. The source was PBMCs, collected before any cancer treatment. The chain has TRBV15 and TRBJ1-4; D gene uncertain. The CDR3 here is CATSRERRAGGEKLFF. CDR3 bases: TGTGCCACCAGCAGAGAGAGACGGGCCGGAGGGGAAAAACTGTTTTTT.